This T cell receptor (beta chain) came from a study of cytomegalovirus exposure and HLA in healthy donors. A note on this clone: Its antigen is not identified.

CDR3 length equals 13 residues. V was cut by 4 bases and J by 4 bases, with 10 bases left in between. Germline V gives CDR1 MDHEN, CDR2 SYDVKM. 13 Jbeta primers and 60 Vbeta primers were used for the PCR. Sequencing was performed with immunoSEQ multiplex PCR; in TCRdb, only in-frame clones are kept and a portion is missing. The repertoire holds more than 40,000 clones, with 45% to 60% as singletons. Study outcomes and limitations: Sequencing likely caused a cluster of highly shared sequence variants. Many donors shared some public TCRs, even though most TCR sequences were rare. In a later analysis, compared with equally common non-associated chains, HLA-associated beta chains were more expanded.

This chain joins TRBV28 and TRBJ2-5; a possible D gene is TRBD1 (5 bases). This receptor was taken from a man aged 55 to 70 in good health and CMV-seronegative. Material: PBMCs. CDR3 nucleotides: TGTGCCAGCAGTTCAGGGATCCCAGAGACCCAGTACTTC. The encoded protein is CASSSGIPETQYF.